One and the same sample provided the 2 T cell receptor beta chains below, sequenced in a study of tissue T cells after allogeneic stem cell transplantation. The assay was immunoSEQ multiplex PCR, and TCRdb's table has in-frame clones only and misses some. The repertoire includes several thousand clones, roughly 50% of them detected once, and about 10% sits in the top ten. Time point in this sample: mouse harvest day 7 after allogeneic transplant. Mouse grafts combined 10^7 T-cell-depleted bone marrow cells with 10^6 splenic CD5+ T cells. Material for sequencing was lymph node tissue. The origin of the receptors is a female BALB/c mouse given C57BL/6 T cells with graft-versus-host disease after an allogeneic hematopoietic cell transplant.

This clone is termed large. These gene names are mouse names. The sequence runs out 1 residue before the end of the CDR3; the remainder is reconstructed from the germline J gene. The genes are TRBV16 and TRBJ2-7; 8 bases align to TRBD2. The V gene's germline CDR1 is SGHSA and CDR2 FRNQAP. The V and J ends lost 6 bases and 6 bases, in that order; junction bases with no gene match: 7. The CDR3 totals 13 residues. Here the CDR3 reads CASSGTGRGEQYF. The covered CDR3 bases are TGTGCAAGCAGTGGGACTGGAAGGGGTGAACAGTAC.

Of note for this clone: Genes and germline are mouse. The read ends 1 residue before the CDR3 terminus; that terminus is restored from the germline J gene. The chain employs TRBV12-2 and TRBJ1-4; D not certain. Trimming left V 1 base short and J 0 bases short, with 5 bases between. This CDR3 region has 14 residues. CDR1 SGHLS and CDR2 HYDKME come from the germline V gene. The CDR3 here is CASSLTISNERLFF. CDR3 bases read: TGTGCCAGCTCTCTGACAATTTCCAACGAAAGATTATTT.